This TCR beta chain came from a study of T cell responses to AZD1222 COVID-19 vaccine. Measured with immunoSEQ multiplex PCR; TCRdb has only the in-frame clones, and not every one. The sample gives roughly 150,000 clones, over 75% of which show up once; 1.4% is in the top ten. V lost 6 bases and J 6 bases, leaving 7 bases between the germline ends. Per the germline V gene, CDR1 is SGHRS and CDR2 is YFSETQ. This CDR3 spans 11 amino acids. The chain has TRBV5-1 and TRBJ2-1; unclear D gene. The source was peripheral blood, collected on day 0 of AZD1222 vaccination. This TCR derives from an adult in good health. CDR3 in amino acids: CASIRSNEQFF. Here the CDR3 DNA reads TGCGCCAGCATTCGCTCCAATGAGCAGTTCTTC.